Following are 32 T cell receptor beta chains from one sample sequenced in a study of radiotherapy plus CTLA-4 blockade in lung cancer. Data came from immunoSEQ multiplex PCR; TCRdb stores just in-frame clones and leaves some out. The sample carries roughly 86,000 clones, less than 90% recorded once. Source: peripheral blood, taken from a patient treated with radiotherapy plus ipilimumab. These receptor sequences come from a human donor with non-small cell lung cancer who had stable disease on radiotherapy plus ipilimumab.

The CDR3 is CAWEPLYGYTF. As DNA, the CDR3 is TGTGCCTGGGAACCCCTCTATGGCTACACCTTC. The chain couples TRBV30 to TRBJ1-2; D is uncertain. From germline, CDR1 is GTSNPN and CDR2 SVGIG (reference sequence). Trimming pared 5 bases from V and 4 bases from J, leaving 8 bases between. The CDR3 covers 11 residues.

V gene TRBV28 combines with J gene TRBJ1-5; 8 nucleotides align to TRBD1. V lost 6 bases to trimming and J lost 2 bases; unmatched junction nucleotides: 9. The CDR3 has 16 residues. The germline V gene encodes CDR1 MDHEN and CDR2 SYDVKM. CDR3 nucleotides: TGTGCCAGCAGCCCTACCGACAGGGGAGGCAATCAGCCCCAGCATTTT. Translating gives CASSPTDRGGNQPQHF.

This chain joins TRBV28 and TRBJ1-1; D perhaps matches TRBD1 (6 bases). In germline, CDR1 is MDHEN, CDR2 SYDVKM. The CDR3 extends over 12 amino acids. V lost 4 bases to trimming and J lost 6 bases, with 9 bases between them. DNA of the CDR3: TGTGCCAGCAGTTCACAGGGACCTGAAGCTTTCTTT. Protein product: CASSSQGPEAFF.

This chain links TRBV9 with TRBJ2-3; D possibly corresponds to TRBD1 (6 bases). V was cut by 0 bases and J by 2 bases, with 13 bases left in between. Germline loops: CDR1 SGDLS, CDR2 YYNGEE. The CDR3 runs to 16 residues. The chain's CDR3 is CASSVAIGGLTDTQYF. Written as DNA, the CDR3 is TGTGCCAGCAGCGTAGCGATTGGGGGCCTCACAGATACGCAGTATTTT. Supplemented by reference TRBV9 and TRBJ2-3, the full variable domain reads DSGVTQTPKHLITATGQRVTLRCSPRSGDLSVYWYQQSLDQGLQFLIQYYNGEERAKGNILERFSAQQFPDLHSELNLSSLELGDSALYFCASSVAIGGLTDTQYFGPGTRLTVL.

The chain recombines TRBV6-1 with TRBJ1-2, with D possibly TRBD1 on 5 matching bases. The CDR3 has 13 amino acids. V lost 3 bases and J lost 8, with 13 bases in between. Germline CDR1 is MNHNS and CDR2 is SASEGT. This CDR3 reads CASSEGVQSGYTF. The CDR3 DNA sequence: TGTGCCAGCAGTGAGGGGGTACAGAGCGGCTACACCTTC.

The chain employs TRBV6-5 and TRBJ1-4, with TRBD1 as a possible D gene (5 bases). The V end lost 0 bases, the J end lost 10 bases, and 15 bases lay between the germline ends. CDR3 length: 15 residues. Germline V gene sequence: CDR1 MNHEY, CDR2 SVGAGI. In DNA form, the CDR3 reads TGTGCCAGCAGTTACTCCGCCCCAGGGCGGGGAAAACTGTTTTTT. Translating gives CASSYSAPGRGKLFF.

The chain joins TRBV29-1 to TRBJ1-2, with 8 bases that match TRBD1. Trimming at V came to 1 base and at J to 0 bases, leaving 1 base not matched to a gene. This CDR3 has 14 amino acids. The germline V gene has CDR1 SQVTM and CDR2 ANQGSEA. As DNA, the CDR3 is TGCAGCGTTGAAGGACAGGGGTCTAACTATGGCTACACCTTC. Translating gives CSVEGQGSNYGYTF.

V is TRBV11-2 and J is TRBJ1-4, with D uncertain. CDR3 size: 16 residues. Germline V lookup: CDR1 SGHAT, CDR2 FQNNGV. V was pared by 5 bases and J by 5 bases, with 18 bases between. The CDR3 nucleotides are TGTGCCAGCAGCCCAGACCCGCGGGCCTTGAATGAAAAACTGTTTTTT. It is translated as CASSPDPRALNEKLFF.

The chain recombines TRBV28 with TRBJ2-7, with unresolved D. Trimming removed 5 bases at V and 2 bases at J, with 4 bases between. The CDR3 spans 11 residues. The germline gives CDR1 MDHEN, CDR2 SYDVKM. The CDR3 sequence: CASSRAYEQYF. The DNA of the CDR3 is TGTGCCAGCAGTCGTGCCTACGAGCAGTACTTC.

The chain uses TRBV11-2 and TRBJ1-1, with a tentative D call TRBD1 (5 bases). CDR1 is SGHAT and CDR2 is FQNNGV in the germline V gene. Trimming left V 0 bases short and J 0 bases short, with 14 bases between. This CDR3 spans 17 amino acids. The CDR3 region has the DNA TGTGCCAGCAGCTTAGATCCGGGACTCCGGATGAACACTGAAGCTTTCTTT. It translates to CASSLDPGLRMNTEAFF.

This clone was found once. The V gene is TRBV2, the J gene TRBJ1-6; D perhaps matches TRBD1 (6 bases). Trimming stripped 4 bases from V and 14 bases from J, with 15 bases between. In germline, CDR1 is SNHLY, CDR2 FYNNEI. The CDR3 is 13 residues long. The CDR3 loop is CASSAARGFSLHF. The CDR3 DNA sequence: TGTGCCAGCAGTGCGGCCAGGGGATTTTCCCTCCACTTT.

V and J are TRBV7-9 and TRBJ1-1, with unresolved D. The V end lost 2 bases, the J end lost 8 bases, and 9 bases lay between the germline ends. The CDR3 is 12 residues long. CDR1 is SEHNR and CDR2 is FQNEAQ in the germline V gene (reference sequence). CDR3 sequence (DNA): TGTGCCAGCAGCTTACTGGGCTCGGAAGCTTTCTTT. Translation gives CASSLLGSEAFF.

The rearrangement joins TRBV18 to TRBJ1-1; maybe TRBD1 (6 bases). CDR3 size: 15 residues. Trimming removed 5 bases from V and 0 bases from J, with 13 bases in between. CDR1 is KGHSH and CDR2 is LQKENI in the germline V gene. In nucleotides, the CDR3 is TGTGCCAGCTCAGGAGGGGGGGGTATGAACACTGAAGCTTTCTTT. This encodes CASSGGGGMNTEAFF.

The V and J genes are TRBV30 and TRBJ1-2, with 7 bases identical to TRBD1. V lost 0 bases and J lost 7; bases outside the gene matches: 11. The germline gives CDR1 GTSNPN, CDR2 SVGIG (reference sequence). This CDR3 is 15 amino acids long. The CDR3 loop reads CAWSVPGGVYRGYTF. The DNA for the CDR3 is TGTGCCTGGAGTGTACCAGGGGGAGTCTACCGTGGCTACACCTTC.

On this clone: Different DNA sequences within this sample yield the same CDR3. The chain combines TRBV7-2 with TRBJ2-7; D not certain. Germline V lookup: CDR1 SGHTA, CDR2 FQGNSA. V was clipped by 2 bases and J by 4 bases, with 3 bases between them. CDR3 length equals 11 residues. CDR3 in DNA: TGTGCCAGCAGCTTAAGTTACGAGCAGTACTTC. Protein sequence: CASSLSYEQYF.

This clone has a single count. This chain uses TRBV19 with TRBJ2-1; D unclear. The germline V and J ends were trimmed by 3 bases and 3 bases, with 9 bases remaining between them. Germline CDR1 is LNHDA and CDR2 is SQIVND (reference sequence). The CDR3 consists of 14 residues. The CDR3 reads CASSIQLGYNEQFF. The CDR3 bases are TGTGCCAGTAGTATCCAGCTGGGCTACAATGAGCAGTTCTTC.

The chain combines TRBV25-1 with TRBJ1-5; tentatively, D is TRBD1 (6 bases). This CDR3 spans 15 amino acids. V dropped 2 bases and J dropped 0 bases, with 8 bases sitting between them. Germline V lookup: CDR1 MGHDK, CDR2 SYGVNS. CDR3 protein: CASSEGGFSNQPQHF. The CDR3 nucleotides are TGTGCCAGCAGTGAAGGGGGCTTTAGCAATCAGCCCCAGCATTTT.

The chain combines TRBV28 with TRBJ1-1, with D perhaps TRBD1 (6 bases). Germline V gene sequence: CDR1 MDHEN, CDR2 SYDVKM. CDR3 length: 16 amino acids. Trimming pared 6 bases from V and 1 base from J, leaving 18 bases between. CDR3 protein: CASSPTIGDKNTEAFF. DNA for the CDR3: TGTGCCAGCAGCCCCACCATAGGGGACAAGAACACTGAAGCTTTCTTT.

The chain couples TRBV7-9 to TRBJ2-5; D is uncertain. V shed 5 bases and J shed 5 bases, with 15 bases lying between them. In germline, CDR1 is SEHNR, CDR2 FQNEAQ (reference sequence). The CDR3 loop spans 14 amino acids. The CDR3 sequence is CASSLGESGETQYF. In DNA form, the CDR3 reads TGTGCCAGCAGCCTAGGCGAAAGTGGCGAGACCCAGTACTTC.

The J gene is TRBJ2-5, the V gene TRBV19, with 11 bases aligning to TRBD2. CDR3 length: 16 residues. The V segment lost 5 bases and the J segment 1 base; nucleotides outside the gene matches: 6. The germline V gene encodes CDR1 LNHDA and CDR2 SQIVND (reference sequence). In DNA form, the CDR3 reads TGTGCCAGTAGTCCCACTAGCGGGGGCTTCCAAGAGACCCAGTACTTC. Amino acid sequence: CASSPTSGGFQETQYF.

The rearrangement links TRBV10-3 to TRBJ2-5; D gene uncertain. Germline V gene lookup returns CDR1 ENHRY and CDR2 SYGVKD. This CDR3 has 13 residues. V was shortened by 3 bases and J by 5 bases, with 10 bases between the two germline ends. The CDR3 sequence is CAISESQTETQYF. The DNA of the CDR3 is TGTGCCATCAGTGAATCGCAAACGGAGACCCAGTACTTC.

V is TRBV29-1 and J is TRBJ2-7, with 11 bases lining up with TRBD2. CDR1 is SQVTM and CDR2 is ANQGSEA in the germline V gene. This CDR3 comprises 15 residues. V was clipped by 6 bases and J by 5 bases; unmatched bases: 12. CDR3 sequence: CSVHSGRGHRNEQYF. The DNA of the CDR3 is TGCAGCGTCCATAGCGGGAGGGGCCATAGGAACGAGCAGTACTTC.

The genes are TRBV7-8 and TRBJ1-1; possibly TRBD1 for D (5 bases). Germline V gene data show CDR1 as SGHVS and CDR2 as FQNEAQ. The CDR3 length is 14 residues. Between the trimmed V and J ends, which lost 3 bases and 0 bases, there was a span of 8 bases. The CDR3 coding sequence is TGTGCCAGCAGCTTGGGGGGGATGAACACTGAAGCTTTCTTT. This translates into CASSLGGMNTEAFF.

This chain's CDR3 is CASSLHGRGNQPQHF. In nucleotides, the CDR3 is TGTGCCAGCAGTTTGCATGGGCGGGGCAATCAGCCCCAGCATTTT. This chain uses TRBV28 with TRBJ1-5, with no clear D. Looked up from germline, CDR1 is MDHEN and CDR2 is SYDVKM. V was cut by 3 bases and J by 2 bases, with 11 bases left in between. The CDR3 runs to 15 residues.

CDR3 sequence (DNA): TGCGCCAGCAGCAGCCGGGACGTAGGAGAAAAACTGTTTTTT. Its protein is CASSSRDVGEKLFF. The J gene is TRBJ1-4, the V gene TRBV5-1, with D possibly matching TRBD1 (5 bases). The V gene's germline CDR1 is SGHRS and CDR2 YFSETQ. This CDR3 is built from 14 residues. V was shortened by 4 bases and J by 8 bases, with 15 bases between the two germline ends.

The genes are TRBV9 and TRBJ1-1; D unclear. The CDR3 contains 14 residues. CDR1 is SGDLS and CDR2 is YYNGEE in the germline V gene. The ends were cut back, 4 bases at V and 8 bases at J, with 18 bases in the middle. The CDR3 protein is CASSPRPTRGEAFF. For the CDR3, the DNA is TGTGCCAGCAGCCCGAGACCGACCCGAGGGGAAGCTTTCTTT.

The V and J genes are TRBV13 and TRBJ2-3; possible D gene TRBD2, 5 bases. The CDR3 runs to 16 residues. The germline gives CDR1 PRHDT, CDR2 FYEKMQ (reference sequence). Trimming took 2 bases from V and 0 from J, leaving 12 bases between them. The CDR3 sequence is CASSLSASTSTDTQYF. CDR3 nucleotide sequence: TGTGCCAGCAGCTTATCGGCTAGCACTAGCACAGATACGCAGTATTTT.

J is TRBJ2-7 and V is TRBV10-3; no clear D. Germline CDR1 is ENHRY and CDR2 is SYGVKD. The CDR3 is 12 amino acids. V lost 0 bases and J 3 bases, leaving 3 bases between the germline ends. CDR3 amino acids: CAISESVYEQYF. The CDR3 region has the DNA TGTGCCATCAGTGAGTCGGTCTACGAGCAGTACTTC.

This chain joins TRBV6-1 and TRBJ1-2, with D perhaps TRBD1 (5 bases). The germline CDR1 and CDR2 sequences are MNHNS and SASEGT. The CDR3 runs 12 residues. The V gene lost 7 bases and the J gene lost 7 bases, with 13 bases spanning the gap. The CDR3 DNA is TGTGCCAGCACCGAGGGGCCGTCTGGCTACACCTTC. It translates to CASTEGPSGYTF.

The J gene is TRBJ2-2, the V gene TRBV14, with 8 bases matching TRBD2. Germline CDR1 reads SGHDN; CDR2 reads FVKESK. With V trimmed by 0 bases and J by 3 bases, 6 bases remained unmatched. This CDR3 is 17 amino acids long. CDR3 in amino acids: CASSQERAGGYTGELFF. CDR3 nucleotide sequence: TGTGCCAGCAGCCAAGAAAGGGCGGGGGGCTACACCGGGGAGCTGTTTTTT.

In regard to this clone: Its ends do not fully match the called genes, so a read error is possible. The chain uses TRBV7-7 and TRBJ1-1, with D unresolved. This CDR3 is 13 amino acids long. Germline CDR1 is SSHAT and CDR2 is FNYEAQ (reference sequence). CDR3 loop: CASSRHLNTEAFF. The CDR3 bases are TGTGCTAGCAGCAGACACTTGAACACTGAAGCTTTCTTT.

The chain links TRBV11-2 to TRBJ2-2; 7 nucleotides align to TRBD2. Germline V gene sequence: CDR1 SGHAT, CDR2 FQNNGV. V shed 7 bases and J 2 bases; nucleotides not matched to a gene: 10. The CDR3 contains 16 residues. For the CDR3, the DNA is TGTGCCAGCAATTGGGCGGGAGTGTCAAACACCGGGGAGCTGTTTTTT. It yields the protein CASNWAGVSNTGELFF.